The T cell receptor beta chain described here comes from a study of cytomegalovirus exposure and HLA in healthy donors. Study overall: The 95 million to 120 million unique TCR beta sequences, from around 200 million T cells, were found by an earlier analysis.

The CDR3 totals 15 residues. The V gene end was trimmed by 1 base and the J gene end by 0 bases; junction bases not matched to a gene: 1. Germline CDR1 and CDR2: SGHTA and FQGNSA. The primer mix had 60 Vbeta and 13 Jbeta primers. Measured with immunoSEQ multiplex PCR; TCRdb has only the in-frame clones, and not every one. Among tens of thousands of clones listed, 65% to 85% were seen once. Findings and limits, study-wide: In an earlier analysis, in some 540 donors, most V segments appeared productive either ~90% or ~30% of the time.

On this clone: What it binds is unknown.

V is TRBV7-2 and J is TRBJ2-7; 9 nucleotides line up with TRBD2. Sequencing was performed on PBMCs. This sequence originates from a girl aged 2 to 9 in good health and CMV-seropositive. For the CDR3, the DNA is TGTGCCAGCAGCTTAGGGACTAGCGTCTCCTACGAGCAGTACTTC. Its translation is CASSLGTSVSYEQYF. Full variable domain (rest looked up from reference TRBV7-2 and TRBJ2-7): GAGVSQSPSNKVTEKGKDVELRCDPISGHTALYWYRQSLGQGLEFLIYFQGNSAPDKSGLPSDRFSAERTGGSVSTLTIQRTQQEDSAVYLCASSLGTSVSYEQYFGPGTRLTVT.